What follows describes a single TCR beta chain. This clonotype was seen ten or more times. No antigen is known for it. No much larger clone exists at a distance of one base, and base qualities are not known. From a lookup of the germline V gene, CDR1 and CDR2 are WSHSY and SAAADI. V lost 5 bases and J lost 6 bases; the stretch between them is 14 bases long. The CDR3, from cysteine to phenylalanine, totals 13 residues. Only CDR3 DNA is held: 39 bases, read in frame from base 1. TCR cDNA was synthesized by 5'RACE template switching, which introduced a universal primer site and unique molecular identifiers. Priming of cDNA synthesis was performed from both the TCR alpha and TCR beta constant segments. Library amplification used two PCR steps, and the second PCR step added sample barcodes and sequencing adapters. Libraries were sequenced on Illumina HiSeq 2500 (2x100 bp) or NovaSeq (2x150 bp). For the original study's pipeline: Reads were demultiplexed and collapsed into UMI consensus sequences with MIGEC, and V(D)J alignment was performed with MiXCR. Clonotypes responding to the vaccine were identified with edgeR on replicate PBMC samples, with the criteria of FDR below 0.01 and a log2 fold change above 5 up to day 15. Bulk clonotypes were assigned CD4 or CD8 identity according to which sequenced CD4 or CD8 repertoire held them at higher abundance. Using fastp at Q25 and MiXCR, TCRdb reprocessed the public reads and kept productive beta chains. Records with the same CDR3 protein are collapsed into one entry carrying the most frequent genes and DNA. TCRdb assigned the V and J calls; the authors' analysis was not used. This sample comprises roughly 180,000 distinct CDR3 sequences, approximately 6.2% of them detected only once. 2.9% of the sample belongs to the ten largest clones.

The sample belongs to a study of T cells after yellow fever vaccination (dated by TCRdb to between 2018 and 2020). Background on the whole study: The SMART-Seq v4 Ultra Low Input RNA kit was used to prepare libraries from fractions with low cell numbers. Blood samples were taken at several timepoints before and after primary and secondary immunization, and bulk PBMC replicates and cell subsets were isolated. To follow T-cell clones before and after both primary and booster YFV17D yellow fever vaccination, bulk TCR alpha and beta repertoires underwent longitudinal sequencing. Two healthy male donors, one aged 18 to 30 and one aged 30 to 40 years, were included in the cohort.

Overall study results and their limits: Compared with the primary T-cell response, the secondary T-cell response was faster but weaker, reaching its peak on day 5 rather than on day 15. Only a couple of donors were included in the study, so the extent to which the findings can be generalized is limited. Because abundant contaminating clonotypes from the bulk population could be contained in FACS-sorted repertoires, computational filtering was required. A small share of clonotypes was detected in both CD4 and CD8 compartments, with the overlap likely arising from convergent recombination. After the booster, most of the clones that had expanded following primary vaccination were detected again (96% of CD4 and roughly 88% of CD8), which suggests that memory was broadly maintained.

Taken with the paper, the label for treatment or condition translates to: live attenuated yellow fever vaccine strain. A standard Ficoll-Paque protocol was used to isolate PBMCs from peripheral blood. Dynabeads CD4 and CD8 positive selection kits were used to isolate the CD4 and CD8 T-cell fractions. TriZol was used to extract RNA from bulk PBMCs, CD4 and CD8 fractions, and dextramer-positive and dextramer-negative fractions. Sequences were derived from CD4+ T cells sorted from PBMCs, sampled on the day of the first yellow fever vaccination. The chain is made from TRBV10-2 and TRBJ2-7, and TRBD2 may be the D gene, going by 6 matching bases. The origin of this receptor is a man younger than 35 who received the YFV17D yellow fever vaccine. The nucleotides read TGCGCCAGCAGTTCGGGGGAAGCACGCGAGCAGTACTTC. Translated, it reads CASSSGEAREQYF.